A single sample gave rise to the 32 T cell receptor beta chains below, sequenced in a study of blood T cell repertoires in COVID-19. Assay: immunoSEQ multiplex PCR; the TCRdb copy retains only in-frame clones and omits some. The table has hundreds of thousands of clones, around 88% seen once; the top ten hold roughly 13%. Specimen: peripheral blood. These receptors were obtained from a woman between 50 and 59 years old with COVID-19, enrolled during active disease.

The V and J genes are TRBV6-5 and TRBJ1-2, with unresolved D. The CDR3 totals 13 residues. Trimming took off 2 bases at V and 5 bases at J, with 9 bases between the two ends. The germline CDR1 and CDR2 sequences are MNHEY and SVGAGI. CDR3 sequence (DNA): TGTGCCAGCAGTTACGCCACAAAGTATGGCTACACCTTC. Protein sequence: CASSYATKYGYTF.

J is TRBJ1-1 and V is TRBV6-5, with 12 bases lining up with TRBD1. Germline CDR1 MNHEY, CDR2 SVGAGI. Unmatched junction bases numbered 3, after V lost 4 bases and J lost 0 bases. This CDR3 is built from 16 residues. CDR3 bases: TGTGCCAGCAGTTCCGGGACAGGGGGCGTGAACACTGAAGCTTTCTTT. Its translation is CASSSGTGGVNTEAFF.

The DNA of the CDR3 is TGTGCTAGTGGTCCCAGGGACAGCCAAGAGACCCAGTACTTC. Translated, it gives CASGPRDSQETQYF. The gene calls are TRBV12-5 and TRBJ2-5, with 7 bases that match TRBD1. After removal of 5 bases from V and 1 base from J, the junction contained 4 bases not matched to a gene. Germline CDR1 LGHNT, CDR2 FRNRAP. The CDR3 extends over 14 amino acids.

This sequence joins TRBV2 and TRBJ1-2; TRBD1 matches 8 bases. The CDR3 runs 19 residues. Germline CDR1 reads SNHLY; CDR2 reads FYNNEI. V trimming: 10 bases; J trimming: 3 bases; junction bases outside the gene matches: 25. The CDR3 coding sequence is TGTGCCATCTATAAATTGGGACAGGTTGGGGGAATCTGGGACTATGGCTACACCTTC. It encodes CAIYKLGQVGGIWDYGYTF.

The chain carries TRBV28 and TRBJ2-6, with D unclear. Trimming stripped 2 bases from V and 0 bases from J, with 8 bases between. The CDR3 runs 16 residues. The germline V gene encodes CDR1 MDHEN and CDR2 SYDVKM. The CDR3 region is CASSLPVLSGANVLTF. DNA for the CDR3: TGTGCCAGCAGTTTACCCGTTCTCTCTGGGGCCAACGTCCTGACTTTC. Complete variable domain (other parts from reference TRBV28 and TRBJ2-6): DVKVTQSSRYLVKRTGEKVFLECVQDMDHENMFWYRQDPGLGLRLIYFSYDVKMKEKGDIPEGYSVSREKKERFSLILESASTNQTSMYLCASSLPVLSGANVLTFGAGSRLTVL.

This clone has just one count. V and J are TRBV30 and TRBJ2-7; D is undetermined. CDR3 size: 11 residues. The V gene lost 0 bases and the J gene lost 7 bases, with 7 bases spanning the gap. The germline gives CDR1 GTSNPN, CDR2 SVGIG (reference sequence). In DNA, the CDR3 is TGTGCCTGGAGTGTCTCGGTGGAGCAGTACTTC. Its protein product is CAWSVSVEQYF.

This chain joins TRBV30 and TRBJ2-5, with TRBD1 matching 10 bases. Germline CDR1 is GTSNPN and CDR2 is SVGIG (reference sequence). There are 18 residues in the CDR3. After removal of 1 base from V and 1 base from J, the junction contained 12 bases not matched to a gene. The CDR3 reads CAWSERDRGMDVQETQYF. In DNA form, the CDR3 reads TGTGCCTGGAGTGAGAGGGACAGGGGAATGGATGTCCAAGAGACCCAGTACTTC. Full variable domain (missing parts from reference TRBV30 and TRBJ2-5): SQTIHQWPATLVQPVGSPLSLECTVEGTSNPNLYWYRQAAGRGLQLLFYSVGIGQISSEVPQNLSASRPQDRQFILSSKKLLLSDSGFYLCAWSERDRGMDVQETQYFGPGTRLLVL.

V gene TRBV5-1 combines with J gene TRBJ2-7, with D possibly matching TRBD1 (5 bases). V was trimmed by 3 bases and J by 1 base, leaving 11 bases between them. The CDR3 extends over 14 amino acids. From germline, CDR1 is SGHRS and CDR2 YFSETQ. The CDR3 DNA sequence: TGCGCCAGCAGCTCCATCCAGGGATCCTACGAGCAGTACTTC. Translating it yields CASSSIQGSYEQYF.

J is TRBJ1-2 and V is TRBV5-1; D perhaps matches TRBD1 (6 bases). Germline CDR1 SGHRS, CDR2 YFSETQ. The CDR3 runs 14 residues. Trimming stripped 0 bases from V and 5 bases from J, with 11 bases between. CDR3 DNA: TGCGCCAGCAGCTTGGGAGGACAGACTTATGGCTACACCTTC. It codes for CASSLGGQTYGYTF. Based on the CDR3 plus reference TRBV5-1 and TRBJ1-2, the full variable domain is KAGVTQTPRYLIKTRGQQVTLSCSPISGHRSVSWYQQTPGQGLQFLFEYFSETQRNKGNFPGRFSGRQFSNSRSEMNVSTLELGDSALYLCASSLGGQTYGYTFGSGTRLTVV.

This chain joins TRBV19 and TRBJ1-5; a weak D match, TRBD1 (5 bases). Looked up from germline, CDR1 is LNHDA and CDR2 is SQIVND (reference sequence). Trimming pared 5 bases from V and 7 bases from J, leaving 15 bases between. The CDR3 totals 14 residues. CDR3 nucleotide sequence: TGTGCCAGTAGTCCTATAGGGGAGGACCAGCCCCAGCATTTT. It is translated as CASSPIGEDQPQHF.

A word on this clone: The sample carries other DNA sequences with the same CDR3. In DNA form, the CDR3 reads TGCAGCGTCGGACAGGGCAACTATGGCTACACCTTC. It encodes CSVGQGNYGYTF. The chain employs TRBV29-1 and TRBJ1-2, with TRBD1 matching over 8 bases. V was pared by 6 bases and J by 2 bases, with 2 bases of the junction left unmatched. The CDR3 extends over 12 amino acids. CDR1 is SQVTM and CDR2 is ANQGSEA in the germline V gene.

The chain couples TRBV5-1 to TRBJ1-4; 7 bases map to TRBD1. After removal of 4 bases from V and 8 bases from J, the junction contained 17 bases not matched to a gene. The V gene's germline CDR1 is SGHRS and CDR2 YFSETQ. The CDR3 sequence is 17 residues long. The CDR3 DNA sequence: TGCGCCAGCAGCCCTCTAGGGGGCGCAGGTACTCGAGAAAAACTGTTTTTT. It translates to CASSPLGGAGTREKLFF.

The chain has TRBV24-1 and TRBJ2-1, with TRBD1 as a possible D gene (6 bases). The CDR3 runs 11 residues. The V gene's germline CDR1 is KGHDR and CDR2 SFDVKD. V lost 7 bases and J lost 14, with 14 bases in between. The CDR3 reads CATRGDNKEFF. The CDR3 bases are TGTGCCACCAGGGGGGACAATAAGGAGTTCTTC.

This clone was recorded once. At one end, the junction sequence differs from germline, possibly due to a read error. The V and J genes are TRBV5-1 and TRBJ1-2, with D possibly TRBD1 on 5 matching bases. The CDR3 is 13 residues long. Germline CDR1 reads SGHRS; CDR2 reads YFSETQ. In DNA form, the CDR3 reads TGCGCCAGCAGGTTGGACCGGGGGGACGGCTACACCTTC. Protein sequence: CASRLDRGDGYTF. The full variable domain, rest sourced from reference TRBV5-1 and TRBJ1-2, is KAGVTQTPRYLIKTRGQQVTLSCSPISGHRSVSWYQQTPGQGLQFLFEYFSETQRNKGNFPGRFSGRQFSNSRSEMNVSTLELGDSALYLCASRLDRGDGYTFGSGTRLTVV.

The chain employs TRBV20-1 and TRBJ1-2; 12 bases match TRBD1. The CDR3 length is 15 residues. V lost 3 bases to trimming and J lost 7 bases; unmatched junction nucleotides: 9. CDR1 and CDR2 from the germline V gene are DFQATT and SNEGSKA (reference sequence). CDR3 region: CSASYGGQGASGYTF. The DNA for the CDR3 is TGCAGTGCTAGTTATGGGGGACAGGGGGCGAGTGGCTACACCTTC.

CDR3 in DNA: TGTGCCAGTAGTATCTACCAGGGATACGGAAACACCATATATTTT. Protein sequence: CASSIYQGYGNTIYF. The chain is built from TRBV19 and TRBJ1-3; D perhaps matches TRBD1 (5 bases). CDR1 and CDR2 from the germline V gene are LNHDA and SQIVND (reference sequence). The CDR3 contains 15 residues. Between the trimmed V and J ends, which lost 3 bases and 4 bases, there was a span of 13 bases.

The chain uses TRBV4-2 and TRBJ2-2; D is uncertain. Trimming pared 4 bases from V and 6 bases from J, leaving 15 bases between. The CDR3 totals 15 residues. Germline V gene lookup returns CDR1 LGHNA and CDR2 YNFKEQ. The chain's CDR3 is CASSRSSSQAGELFF. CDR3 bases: TGTGCCAGCAGCCGATCGAGTAGTCAGGCCGGGGAGCTGTTTTTT.

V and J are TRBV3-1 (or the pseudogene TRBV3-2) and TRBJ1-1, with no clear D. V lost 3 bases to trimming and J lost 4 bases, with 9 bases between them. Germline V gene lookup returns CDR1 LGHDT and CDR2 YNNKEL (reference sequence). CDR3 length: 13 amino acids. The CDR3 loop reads CASSQRVATEAFF. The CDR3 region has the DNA TGTGCCAGCAGCCAGAGGGTCGCCACTGAAGCTTTCTTT.

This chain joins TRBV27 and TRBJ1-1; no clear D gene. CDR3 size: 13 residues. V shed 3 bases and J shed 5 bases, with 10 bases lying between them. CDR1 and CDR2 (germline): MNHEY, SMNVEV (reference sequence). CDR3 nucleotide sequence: TGTGCCAGCAGTTTGCGGGAAAGGACTGAAGCTTTCTTT. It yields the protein CASSLRERTEAFF.

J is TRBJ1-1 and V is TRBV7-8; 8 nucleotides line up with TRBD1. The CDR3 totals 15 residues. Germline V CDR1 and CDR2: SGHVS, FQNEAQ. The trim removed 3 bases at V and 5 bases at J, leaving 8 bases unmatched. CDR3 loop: CASSLAGGFGTEAFF. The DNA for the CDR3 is TGTGCCAGCAGCTTGGCAGGGGGCTTTGGGACTGAAGCTTTCTTT.

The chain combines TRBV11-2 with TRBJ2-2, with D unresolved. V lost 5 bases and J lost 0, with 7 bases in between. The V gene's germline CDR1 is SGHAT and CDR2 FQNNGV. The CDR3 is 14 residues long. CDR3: CASSRRSNTGELFF. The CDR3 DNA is TGTGCCAGCAGCAGGAGATCGAACACCGGGGAGCTGTTTTTT. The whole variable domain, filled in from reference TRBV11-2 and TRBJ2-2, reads EAGVAQSPRYKIIEKRQSVAFWCNPISGHATLYWYQQILGQGPKLLIQFQNNGVVDDSQLPKDRFSAERLKGVDSTLKIQPAKLEDSAVYLCASSRRSNTGELFFGEGSRLTVL.

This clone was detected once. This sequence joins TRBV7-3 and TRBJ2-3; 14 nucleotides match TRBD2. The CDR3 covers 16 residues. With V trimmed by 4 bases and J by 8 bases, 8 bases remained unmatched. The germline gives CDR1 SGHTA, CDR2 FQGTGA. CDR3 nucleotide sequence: TGTGCCAGCAGCTCGACTAGCGGGGGGGCTGGTGGTACGCAGTATTTT. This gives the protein CASSSTSGGAGGTQYF.

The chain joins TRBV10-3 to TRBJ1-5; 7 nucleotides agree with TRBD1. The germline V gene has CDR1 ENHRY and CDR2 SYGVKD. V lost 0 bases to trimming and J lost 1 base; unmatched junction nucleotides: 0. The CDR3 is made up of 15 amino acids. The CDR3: CAISESGQSNQPQHF. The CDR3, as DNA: TGTGCCATCAGTGAGTCGGGACAGAGCAATCAGCCCCAGCATTTT.

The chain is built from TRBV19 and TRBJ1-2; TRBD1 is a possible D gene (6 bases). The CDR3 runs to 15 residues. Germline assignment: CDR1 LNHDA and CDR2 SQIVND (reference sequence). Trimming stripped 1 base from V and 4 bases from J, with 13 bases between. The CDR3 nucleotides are TGTGCCAGTAGTATAGCGCCAGGGGATCGCTATGGCTACACCTTC. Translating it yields CASSIAPGDRYGYTF.

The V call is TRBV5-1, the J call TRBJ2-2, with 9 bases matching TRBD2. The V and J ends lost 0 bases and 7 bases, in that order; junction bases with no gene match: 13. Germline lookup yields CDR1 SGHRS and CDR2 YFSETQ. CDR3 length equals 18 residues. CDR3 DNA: TGCGCCAGCAGCTTGGTCGCTAGCGGGGCCTTAAACGGCGGGGAGCTGTTTTTT. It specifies CASSLVASGALNGGELFF.

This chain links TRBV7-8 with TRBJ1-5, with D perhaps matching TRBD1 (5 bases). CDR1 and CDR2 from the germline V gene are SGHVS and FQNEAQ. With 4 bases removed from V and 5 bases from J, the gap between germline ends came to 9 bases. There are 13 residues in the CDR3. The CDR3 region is CASSYGGDQPQHF. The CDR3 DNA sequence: TGTGCCAGCAGCTACGGAGGGGATCAGCCCCAGCATTTT.

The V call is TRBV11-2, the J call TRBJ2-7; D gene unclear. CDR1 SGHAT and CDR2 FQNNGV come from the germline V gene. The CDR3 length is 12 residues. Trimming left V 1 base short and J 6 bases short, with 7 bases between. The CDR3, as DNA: TGTGCCAGCAGCTTAGTAGTCGCCGAGCAGTACTTC. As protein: CASSLVVAEQYF. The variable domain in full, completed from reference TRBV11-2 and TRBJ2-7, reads EAGVAQSPRYKIIEKRQSVAFWCNPISGHATLYWYQQILGQGPKLLIQFQNNGVVDDSQLPKDRFSAERLKGVDSTLKIQPAKLEDSAVYLCASSLVVAEQYFGPGTRLTVT.

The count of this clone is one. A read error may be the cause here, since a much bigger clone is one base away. CDR3 in DNA: TGTGCCGTATCGGCTAGCGGGGGGCGGGGTGAGCAGTTCTTC. Amino acids: CAVSASGGRGEQFF. The rearrangement uses TRBV3-1 (or the pseudogene TRBV3-2) and TRBJ2-1, with 11 nucleotides matching TRBD2. The CDR3 consists of 14 residues. Looked up from germline, CDR1 is LGHDT and CDR2 is YNNKEL (reference sequence). J was trimmed by 9 bases and V by 11 bases; bases with no gene match: 12.

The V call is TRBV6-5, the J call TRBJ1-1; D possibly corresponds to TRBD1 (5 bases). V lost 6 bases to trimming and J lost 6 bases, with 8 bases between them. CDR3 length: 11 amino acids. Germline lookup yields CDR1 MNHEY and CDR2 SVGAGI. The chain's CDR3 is CASRIQAEAFF. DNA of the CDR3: TGTGCCAGCAGAATACAGGCTGAAGCTTTCTTT.

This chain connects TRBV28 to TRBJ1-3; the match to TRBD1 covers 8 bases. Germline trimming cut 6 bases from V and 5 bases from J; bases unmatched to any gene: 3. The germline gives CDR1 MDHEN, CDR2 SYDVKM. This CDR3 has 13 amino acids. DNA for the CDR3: TGTGCCAGCAGCGGACAGGGTCGAAACACCATATATTTT. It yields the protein CASSGQGRNTIYF.

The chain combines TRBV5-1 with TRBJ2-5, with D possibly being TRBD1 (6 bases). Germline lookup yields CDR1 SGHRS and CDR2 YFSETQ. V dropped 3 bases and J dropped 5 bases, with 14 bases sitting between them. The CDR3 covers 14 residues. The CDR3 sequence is CASSWQGTDETQYF. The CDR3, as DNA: TGCGCCAGCAGCTGGCAGGGGACCGACGAGACCCAGTACTTC.

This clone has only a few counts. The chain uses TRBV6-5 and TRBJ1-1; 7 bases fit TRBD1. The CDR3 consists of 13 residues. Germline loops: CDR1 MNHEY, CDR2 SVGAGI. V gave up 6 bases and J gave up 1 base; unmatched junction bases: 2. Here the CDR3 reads CASSSGGNTEAFF. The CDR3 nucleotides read TGTGCCAGCAGCTCAGGGGGGAACACTGAAGCTTTCTTT.